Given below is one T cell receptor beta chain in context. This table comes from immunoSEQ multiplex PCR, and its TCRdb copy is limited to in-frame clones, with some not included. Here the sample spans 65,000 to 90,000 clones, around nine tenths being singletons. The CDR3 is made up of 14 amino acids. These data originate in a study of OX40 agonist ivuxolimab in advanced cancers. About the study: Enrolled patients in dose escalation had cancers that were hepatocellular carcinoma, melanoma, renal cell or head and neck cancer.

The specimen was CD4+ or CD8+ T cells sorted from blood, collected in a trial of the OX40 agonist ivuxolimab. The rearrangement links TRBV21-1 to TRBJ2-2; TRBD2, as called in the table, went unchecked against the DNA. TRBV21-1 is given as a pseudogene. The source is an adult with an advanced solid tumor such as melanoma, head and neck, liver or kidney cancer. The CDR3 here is CASSIQTNTGELFF. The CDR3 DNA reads TGTGCCAGCAGCATCCAGACTAACACCGGGGAGCTGTTTTTT.